One sample yielded the 21 T cell receptor beta chains listed below, sequenced in a study of blood T cell repertoires in COVID-19. Sequencing used immunoSEQ multiplex PCR; TCRdb keeps in-frame clones, though not all of them. The data show about 160,000 clones, 85% to 90% seen once. Sample: PBMCs or T cells enriched from blood (not recorded which). Source of these receptors: a woman aged 45-65 years who had recovered from COVID-19.

This sequence joins TRBV3-1 (or the pseudogene TRBV3-2) and TRBJ2-3; D call uncertain. Germline lookup yields CDR1 LGHDT and CDR2 YNNKEL (reference sequence). Trimming shortened V by 2 bases and J by 4 bases, and 7 bases separated the two germline ends. The CDR3 covers 13 residues. CDR3 bases: TGTGCCAGCAGCCAAAGCCCTTCAGATACGCAGTATTTT. Its translation is CASSQSPSDTQYF.

The rearrangement joins TRBV30 to TRBJ2-5; TRBD2 is a possible D gene (6 bases). Germline V gene lookup returns CDR1 GTSNPN and CDR2 SVGIG (reference sequence). V lost 0 bases, J lost 2 bases, and 22 bases lay in between. The CDR3 is 18 residues long. CDR3 DNA: TGTGCCTGGAGTGTAACTAGCCTAGCCCCGCCATCTCAAGAGACCCAGTACTTC. Protein: CAWSVTSLAPPSQETQYF.

The J gene is TRBJ1-1, the V gene TRBV25-1; TRBD1 matches 7 bases. In germline, CDR1 is MGHDK, CDR2 SYGVNS. The trim removed 4 bases at V and 4 bases at J, leaving 12 bases unmatched. This CDR3 region has 16 residues. CDR3 sequence: CASSAPEQGLGTEAFF. The CDR3 nucleotides are TGTGCCAGCAGTGCCCCCGAACAGGGGTTGGGCACTGAAGCTTTCTTT.

The rearrangement links TRBV6-5 to TRBJ1-2, with 11 bases lining up with TRBD1. Germline loops: CDR1 MNHEY, CDR2 SVGAGI. CDR3 size: 15 residues. Germline trimming cut 6 bases from V and 10 bases from J; bases unmatched to any gene: 13. The CDR3 nucleotides are TGTGCCAGCAGATGGACAGGGGGCACCCGTAATGACTACACCTTC. Translated: CASRWTGGTRNDYTF.

This clone appeared once. The chain joins TRBV6-2 or TRBV6-3 to TRBJ1-5, with 8 positions matching TRBD1. The CDR3 totals 15 residues. Germline V gene sequence: CDR1 MNHEY, CDR2 SVGEGT. J lost 5 bases, V lost 2 bases, and 5 bases had no gene match. Written as DNA, the CDR3 is TGTGCCAGCAGTTACCCGACAGGGGCCTATCAGCCCCAGCATTTT. This sequence encodes CASSYPTGAYQPQHF.

This chain links TRBV27 with TRBJ2-7; 9 nucleotides line up with TRBD1. Trimming took 3 bases from V and 7 from J; bases not matched to a gene: 7. This CDR3 has 14 residues. Germline V lookup: CDR1 MNHEY, CDR2 SMNVEV (reference sequence). CDR3 nucleotides: TGTGCCAGCAGTTTGAGGGACAGGGTGAGGGAGCAGTACTTC. Translation gives CASSLRDRVREQYF.

Regarding this clone: Compared with germline, one end of the junction differs, possibly owing to a read error. The chain carries TRBV6-5 and TRBJ1-3, with 10 bases that match TRBD1. The CDR3 length is 14 residues. From germline, CDR1 is MNHEY and CDR2 SVGAGI. CDR3 sequence reads: CASSYTGQGVEWCF. The CDR3 DNA reads TGTGCCAGCAGTTACACTGGACAGGGGGTTGAGTGGTGTTTT.

The gene calls are TRBV7-2 and TRBJ2-7; a weak D match, TRBD2 (7 bases). The germline V gene has CDR1 SGHTA and CDR2 FQGNSA. The CDR3 totals 17 residues. Between the trimmed V and J ends, which lost 1 base and 1 base, there was a span of 17 bases. CDR3 bases: TGTGCCAGCAGCTTAGTACCCACCGGGGGGCTTTCCTACGAGCAGTACTTC. It codes for CASSLVPTGGLSYEQYF.

The gene calls are TRBV9 and TRBJ2-1; TRBD2 aligns across 8 bases. Germline loops: CDR1 SGDLS, CDR2 YYNGEE. The trim removed 4 bases at V and 0 bases at J, leaving 3 bases unmatched. This CDR3 contains 15 residues. This CDR3 is CASSPSGSSYNEQFF. CDR3 bases: TGTGCCAGCAGCCCAAGCGGGAGCTCCTACAATGAGCAGTTCTTC.

V usage is TRBV2 and J usage is TRBJ2-7; D might be TRBD1 (5 bases). The CDR3 extends over 12 amino acids. Per the germline V gene, CDR1 is SNHLY and CDR2 is FYNNEI. The germline V and J ends were trimmed by 8 bases and 1 base, with 9 bases remaining between them. CDR3 bases: TGTGCCAGCGGGGCCAGTTCCTACGAGCAGTACTTC. Translating gives CASGASSYEQYF.

This chain connects TRBV5-1 to TRBJ2-2; D unresolved. The CDR3 is made up of 16 amino acids. Germline lookup yields CDR1 SGHRS and CDR2 YFSETQ. Deletions cut 0 bases from V and 4 bases from J, with 13 bases between. CDR3 coding DNA: TGCGCCAGCAGCTTGGAGTGGGCAAGTGGCACCGGGGAGCTGTTTTTT. It codes for CASSLEWASGTGELFF. The full variable domain, completed using reference TRBV5-1 and TRBJ2-2, is KAGVTQTPRYLIKTRGQQVTLSCSPISGHRSVSWYQQTPGQGLQFLFEYFSETQRNKGNFPGRFSGRQFSNSRSEMNVSTLELGDSALYLCASSLEWASGTGELFFGEGSRLTVL.

The rearrangement uses TRBV28 and TRBJ1-5, with TRBD1 matching over 12 bases. This CDR3 has 18 residues. V lost 5 bases and J lost 1; bases outside the gene matches: 9. Germline V gene sequence: CDR1 MDHEN, CDR2 SYDVKM. The CDR3 sequence is CASSPGTGGGRSNQPQHF. In DNA, the CDR3 is TGTGCCAGCAGTCCCGGGACAGGGGGCGGAAGGAGCAATCAGCCCCAGCATTTT.

The chain uses TRBV7-3 and TRBJ2-5; tentatively, D is TRBD1 (6 bases). Trimming shortened V by 5 bases and J by 3 bases, and 16 bases separated the two germline ends. The germline V gene has CDR1 SGHTA and CDR2 FQGTGA. The CDR3 totals 15 residues. CDR3 amino acids: CASSQGTKEEETQYF. Written as DNA, the CDR3 is TGTGCCAGCAGCCAAGGGACAAAAGAAGAAGAGACCCAGTACTTC. The whole variable domain, filled in from reference TRBV7-3 and TRBJ2-5, reads GAGVSQTPSNKVTEKGKYVELRCDPISGHTALYWYRQSLGQGPEFLIYFQGTGAADDSGLPNDRFFAVRPEGSVSTLKIQRTERGDSAVYLCASSQGTKEEETQYFGPGTRLLVL.

J is TRBJ2-7 and V is TRBV28; the match to TRBD1 covers 10 bases. The CDR3 consists of 14 residues. CDR1 is MDHEN and CDR2 is SYDVKM in the germline V gene. V was clipped by 3 bases and J by 6 bases; unmatched bases: 5. The CDR3 spells CASSLGTGDGEQYF. DNA for the CDR3: TGTGCCAGCAGTTTGGGGACAGGGGACGGCGAGCAGTACTTC.

This chain uses TRBV7-2 with TRBJ1-2, with TRBD1 identical over 8 bases. J was trimmed by 8 bases and V by 4 bases; bases with no gene match: 15. The CDR3 runs 16 residues. Germline CDR1 SGHTA, CDR2 FQGNSA. CDR3 in DNA: TGTGCCAGCAGCTCTACAACCCGGGACAGGAGGAGCGGCTACACCTTC. This gives the protein CASSSTTRDRRSGYTF.

The chain carries TRBV9 and TRBJ2-1; 7 bases fit TRBD2. This CDR3 region has 15 residues. Germline V gene data show CDR1 as SGDLS and CDR2 as YYNGEE. Trimming at V came to 4 bases and at J to 3 bases, leaving 7 bases not matched to a gene. The CDR3 reads CASSPDSGVYNEQFF. The CDR3 bases are TGTGCCAGCAGCCCAGACAGCGGGGTCTACAATGAGCAGTTCTTC.

This clone was detected only a few times. This chain uses TRBV2 with TRBJ1-1, with D hard to call. The V and J ends lost 6 bases and 2 bases respectively, with 13 bases between them. The germline CDR1 and CDR2 sequences are SNHLY and FYNNEI. CDR3 length equals 14 residues. As DNA, the CDR3 is TGTGCCAGCAGACTCTCCGAAACCAACACTGAAGCTTTCTTT. Amino acid sequence: CASRLSETNTEAFF.

The genes are TRBV5-5 and TRBJ1-1, with D uncertain. Germline V gives CDR1 SGHKS, CDR2 YYEKEE (reference sequence). Trimming stripped 4 bases from V and 0 bases from J, with 10 bases between. This CDR3 has 14 amino acids. The CDR3 protein is CASSPTTLNTEAFF. The DNA of the CDR3 is TGTGCCAGCAGCCCGACAACTTTGAACACTGAAGCTTTCTTT.

This chain joins TRBV5-4 and TRBJ2-1, with 8 bases that match TRBD2. CDR3 size: 16 residues. J gave up 6 bases and V 4 bases, and 12 bases lay outside the gene matches. Germline-derived CDR1 and CDR2 are SGHNT and YYREEE (reference sequence). The CDR3 DNA is TGTGCCAGCAGCCCCCGGGGGGGCCTCAGGGGCAATGAGCAGTTCTTC. This codes for CASSPRGGLRGNEQFF.

Only one count was recorded for this clone. This sequence joins TRBV7-9 and TRBJ1-2, with D hard to call. The CDR3 contains 15 residues. CDR1 is SEHNR, CDR2 FQNEAQ, per germline (reference sequence). V shed 5 bases and J shed 3 bases, with 16 bases lying between them. Here the CDR3 DNA reads TGTGCCAGCAGCCCGGAGGGAGGGCTATACTATGGCTACACCTTC. Encoded protein: CASSPEGGLYYGYTF.

This chain uses TRBV5-1 with TRBJ2-3, with 11 bases lining up with TRBD1. The CDR3 totals 16 residues. Germline CDR1 is SGHRS and CDR2 is YFSETQ. With V trimmed by 3 bases and J by 2 bases, 5 bases remained unmatched. The CDR3 DNA reads TGCGCCAGCAGCTCCGGGACAGGGGGTTACACAGATACGCAGTATTTT. This translates into CASSSGTGGYTDTQYF.